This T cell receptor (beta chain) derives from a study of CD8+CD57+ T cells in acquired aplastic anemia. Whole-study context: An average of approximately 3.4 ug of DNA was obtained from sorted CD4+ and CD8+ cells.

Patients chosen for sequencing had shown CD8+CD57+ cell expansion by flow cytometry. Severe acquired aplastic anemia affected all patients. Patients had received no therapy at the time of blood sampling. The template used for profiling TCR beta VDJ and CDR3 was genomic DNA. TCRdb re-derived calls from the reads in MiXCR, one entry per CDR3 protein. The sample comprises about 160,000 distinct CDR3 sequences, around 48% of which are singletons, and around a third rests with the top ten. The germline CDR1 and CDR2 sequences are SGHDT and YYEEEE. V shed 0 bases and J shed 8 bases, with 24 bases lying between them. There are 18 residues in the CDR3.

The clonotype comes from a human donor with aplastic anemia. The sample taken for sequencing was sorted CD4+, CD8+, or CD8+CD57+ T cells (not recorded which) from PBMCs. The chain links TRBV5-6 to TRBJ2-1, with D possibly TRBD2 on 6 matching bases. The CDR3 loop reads CASSLAAGTRPVRHEQFF. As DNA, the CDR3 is TGTGCCAGCAGCTTGGCGGCGGGGACCCGGCCGGTTCGCCATGAGCAGTTCTTC.